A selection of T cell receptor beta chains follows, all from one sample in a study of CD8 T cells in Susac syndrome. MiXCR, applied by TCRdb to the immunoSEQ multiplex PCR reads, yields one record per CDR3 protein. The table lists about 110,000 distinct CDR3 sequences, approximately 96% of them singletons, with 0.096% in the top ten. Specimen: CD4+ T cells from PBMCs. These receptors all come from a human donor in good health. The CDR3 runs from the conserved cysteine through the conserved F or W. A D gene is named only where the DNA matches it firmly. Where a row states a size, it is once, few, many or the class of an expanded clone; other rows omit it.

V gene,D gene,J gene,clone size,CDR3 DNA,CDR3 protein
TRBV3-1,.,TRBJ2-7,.,TGTGCCAGCAGCCAAGCACGGGCGGGAGAGCAGTACTTC,CASSQARAGEQYF
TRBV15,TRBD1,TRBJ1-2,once,TGTGCCACCAGCCAAGACAGGGTAAATGGCTACACCTTC,CATSQDRVNGYTF
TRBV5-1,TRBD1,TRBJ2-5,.,TGCGCCAGCAGCCAAGGACAGGGCCCTTTAGTGACCCAGTACTTC,CASSQGQGPLVTQYF
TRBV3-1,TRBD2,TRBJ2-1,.,TGTGCCAGCAGCCAAGCTAGCGGGGGGGCAGCTGAGCAGTTCTTC,CASSQASGGAAEQFF
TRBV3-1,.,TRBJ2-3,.,TGTGCCAGCAGCCACCGACAGACCACAGATACGCAGTATTTT,CASSHRQTTDTQYF
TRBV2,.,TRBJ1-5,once,TGTGCCAGCAGTGAACAATATAGCAATCAGCCCCAGCATTTT,CASSEQYSNQPQHF
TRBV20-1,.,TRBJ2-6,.,TGCAGTGCTACGGGTACAGGGACAGGGGCCAACGTCCTGACTTTC,CSATGTGTGANVLTF
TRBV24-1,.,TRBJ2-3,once,TGTGCCACCAGTGATTTTAGGGAAAGCACAGATACGCAGTATTTT,CATSDFRESTDTQYF
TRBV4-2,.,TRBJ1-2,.,TGTGCCAGCAGCCAAGAAGGTATGGGGGTCTTTGGCTACACCTTC,CASSQEGMGVFGYTF
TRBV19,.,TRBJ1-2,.,TGTGCCAGTAGTAAATTGGCGATAGTGTATGGCTACACCTTC,CASSKLAIVYGYTF
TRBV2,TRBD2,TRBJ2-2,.,TGTGCCAGCACCCCAATTGGACTAGCGGGGGTCGGGGAGCTGTTTTTT,CASTPIGLAGVGELFF
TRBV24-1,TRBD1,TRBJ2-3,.,TGTGCCACCAGTGATACCAGACAGGGGACCCAAACAGATACGCAGTATTTT,CATSDTRQGTQTDTQYF
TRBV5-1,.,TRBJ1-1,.,TGCGCCAGTACCATTTCAGGGGTTCGGGGGAACACTGAAGCTTTCTTT,CASTISGVRGNTEAFF
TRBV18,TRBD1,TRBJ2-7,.,TGTGCCAGCTCCTGGGACAGATACTACGAGCAGTACTTC,CASSWDRYYEQYF
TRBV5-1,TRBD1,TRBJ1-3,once,TGCGCCAGCAGCTTGGCCGGGACAGGGCCCTCTGGAAACACCATATATTTT,CASSLAGTGPSGNTIYF
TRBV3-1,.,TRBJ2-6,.,TGTGCCAGCAGCCAAGGTGCAGGCAGGTCTGGGGCCAACGTCCTGACTTTC,CASSQGAGRSGANVLTF
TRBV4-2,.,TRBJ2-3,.,TGTGCCAGCAGCCGAGATCCCCCCCCGGGGCATACGCAGTATTTT,CASSRDPPPGHTQYF
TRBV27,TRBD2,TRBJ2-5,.,TGTGCCAGCAGTAAATGGGCTAGCGGGGGGCAAGAGACCCAGTACTTC,CASSKWASGGQETQYF